This TCR beta chain is drawn from a study of cytomegalovirus exposure and HLA in healthy donors (dated by TCRdb to about 2017). For context, the study as a whole: According to an earlier analysis of 587 of the donors, 150 million to 200 million T cells yielded some 110 million unique TCR beta sequences and around 280 Gb of sequence data. An early release covering 550 to 700 HLA-typed donors comprised 250 to 350 gigabases of sequencing data and some 79 million unique TCR sequences. Of the 350 to 450 genotyped donors, 81% fell in the genetic ancestry cluster associated with self-reported Caucasian donors. The study was designed to test whether signatures of past pathogen exposure could be identified by cataloging public T cell receptors. The study profiled the T cell repertoires of approximately 700 subjects by immunosequencing and related them to cytomegalovirus serostatus. Besides the first cohort of around 670 subjects, a separate validation cohort made up of 120 or so different subjects was used. The study combined high-throughput TCR immunosequencing, statistical association of individual TCRs with disease status, and machine learning to predict cytomegalovirus infection status. A later analysis re-analyzed previously published TCR beta repertoires from 666 donors and added high-resolution HLA genotyping to study TCR occurrence patterns. Rather than drawing on any new phenotypic data, the later analysis identified candidate immune exposures from TCR beta sequences and the way those sequences occurred across donors. An earlier analysis of about 600 of the donors used high-throughput TCR beta sequencing to judge whether each TCR beta V gene segment behaved as functional or pseudogenic. Donor age, sex, ethnicity and CMV serostatus were collected together with the repertoire data. A later genetic analysis took genome-wide SNP genotypes for about 60% of the roughly 670 donors and used that subset as a discovery cohort. Every discovery cohort repertoire had been produced on one sequencing platform. HLA typing covered class I and class II loci at four-digit resolution. The number of donors typed differed by locus, with roughly 620-640 for A, B, C, DRB1 and DQB1, over 500 for DQA1, some 570 for DPA1, and some 470 for DPB1. Five DR-DQ haplotypes were handled as single units for association and clustering because linkage in the cohort was strong. Among about 410 genotyped donors of the cohort, an average of approximately 220,000 unique TCR beta nucleotide sequences was sequenced per donor, of which approximately 19% were non-productive.

In total, more than 500 healthy bone marrow donors made up the cohort. Cohort members were all nominally healthy when sampled, although unrecorded immune exposures were likely present. The donor tested CMV seropositive, placing the donor among the 289 seropositive members of the cohort. Every donor gave a peripheral blood sample, and the peripheral blood mononuclear cells from that sample were used for TCR beta sequencing. Genomic DNA was extracted from the blood cell samples with the Qiagen DNeasy Blood Extraction Kit. The CDR3 has 14 amino acids, counting the end cysteine and phenylalanine. The DNA shown is the 42-base CDR3, in frame from base 1. V is cut back by 3 bases and J by 6 bases, with 2 bases in the junction unmatched. The germline V gene sets CDR1 to SGHRS and CDR2 to YFSETQ. As for this clone: Its antigen has not been determined. No base quality information exists; no much larger clone differs at one position.

Receptor libraries were prepared by the immunoSEQ multiplex PCR assay. The multiplex PCR relied on a mix of 60 forward primers for TCR Vbeta segments and 13 reverse primers for TCR Jbeta segments. Amplification of the CDR3 region of rearranged TCR beta genes was performed with a multiplex PCR assay on genomic DNA. The amplified TCR beta libraries were sequenced on the Illumina HiSeq System as 87-base-pair reads. On the study's bioinformatics: Across the 640 or so repertoires, a later analysis counted 60 million to 90 million unique TCR beta chains, 9.5 million to 12 million of which were shared by at least two donors. Raw reads were error-corrected and collapsed into unique sequences with a nearest-neighbor algorithm that merged closely related sequences to remove PCR and sequencing errors. CDR3 sequences were aligned to IMGT reference sequences to assign V, D and J gene segments. For a sequence to be retained, at least a six-nucleotide match to both a V gene segment and a J gene segment was required. Rearrangements were classified as productive when the CDR3 lacked stop codons and remained in frame with V and J, and all other rearrangements were classified as non-productive. Following IMGT convention, CDR3 was defined as the stretch from the second conserved V-encoded cysteine up to the conserved J-encoded phenylalanine. Sequences without an unambiguous match to a single V gene segment were excluded from the earlier analysis of about 600 of the donors. In an earlier analysis of several hundred of the donors, V segments were called functional above 56.7% productive rearrangements and were called segregating when the between-donor standard deviation exceeded 5%. A statistical classification framework was built for diagnosing cytomegalovirus status from the catalog of TCR beta chain sequences. In a later analysis, V and J genes were assigned by comparing TCR nucleotide sequences against IMGT/GENE-DB human TR gene sequences. In a later analysis, CDR3 sequences and most-parsimonious VDJ recombination scenarios were assigned using the TCRdist pipeline. In a later analysis, each TCR beta chain was defined by its CDR3 amino acid sequence together with its V-gene family, and reads lacking a unique V-gene family were excluded. As a way to deal with suspected cross-contamination and a sequencing artifact, a later analysis dropped roughly 600 nucleotide sequences that were highly shared and had low generation probability. A later analysis calculated a clonal expansion index for each public chain from normalized within-repertoire ranks of inferred template counts. In a later analysis, generation probabilities were computed with a VDJ recombination model fitted to out-of-frame rearrangements, and the resulting probabilities were checked against IGoR. In a later analysis, TCR-TCR, TCR-HLA and TCR-CMV co-occurrence was scored with hypergeometric tests, and a repertoire-size bias correction was applied to TCR pairs. A later analysis estimated false discovery rates by permuting HLA or CMV assignments 20 times. A later analysis grouped co-occurring TCRs with DBSCAN, adding TCRdist sequence similarity when clustering within HLA-allele-positive subsets. Co-occurrence clustering excluded repertoires with fewer than 30,000 or more than 120,000 public chains, plus five with anomalous nucleotide sharing. Here the immuneACCESS table is served through TCRdb, limited to in-frame sequences with V and J called. Missing clones are a known gap in these copies; in checked studies unresolved V genes cover under half, and the rest lacks a known reason. Clone size and V and J calls were adopted from that table, with D and trimming inferred from the DNA. This sample is represented by roughly 190,000 clones; around 80% of them were singletons. 2% to 2.5% of the sample rests with the top ten.

Overall study results and their limits: The earlier analysis of 587 of the donors excluded fewer than 20 rarely observed V segments, including chromosome 9 orphons, because counts were too low. In an earlier analysis of fewer than 700 of the donors, most TCR beta V segments appeared in productive rearrangements about 87% or about 30% of the time, broadly matching IMGT annotations. When HLA alleles, especially DR and DQ, strongly co-occurred, attributing TCR associations to individual alleles was difficult. According to a later analysis, most CMV-associated TCR beta chains appeared to be HLA-restricted, and the HLA associations seemed to be driven largely by CMV exposure. Correlated functional status among segregating V segments might be attributable to linkage disequilibrium, but an unknown experimental factor could not be ruled out. Several of the top co-occurrence clusters appeared to be linked to parvovirus B19, influenza, CMV and Epstein-Barr virus, according to a later analysis. This cohort had only TCR beta chains sequenced, and the lack of alpha or paired-chain data limited which features could be detected. Across donors, most TCR sequences were observed very rarely, whereas some public TCRs were present in many individuals. The 87-base-pair reads could not distinguish some IMGT-functional V segments, including TRBV6-2 and TRBV6-3, so those segments were excluded. The classifier was reported to diagnose cytomegalovirus status with high specificity and sensitivity in both the original cohort and the validation cohort. A later genetic analysis reported fewer N-insertions in productive TCRs among donors in an Asian-associated ancestry cluster than the approximately 700-donor mean. Roughly uniform sequencing depth across donors was assumed in presence/absence analyses, although this assumption may not hold. A further reported finding was that TCR beta sequences accurately predicted the HLA-A and HLA-B alleles for most subjects in the first cohort. According to a later analysis, TCR association rates differed among HLA loci, with DRB1 alleles showing the most associated TCRs and HLA-C alleles showing the fewest. In vitro tests confirmed that a few of the cytomegalovirus-associated TCR beta chains recognize cytomegalovirus antigens. In a later genetic analysis, a missense DCLRE1C variant was associated with V-gene and J-gene trimming of TCR beta chains, and the association was replicated in an independent cohort. The study gave a list of 150 to 200 TCR beta chains associated with cytomegalovirus. Because HLA typing was missing for some donors at each locus, association tests included only the typed subset. Compared with equally common non-associated chains, HLA-associated TCR beta chains in a later analysis were more clonally expanded and had lower generation probabilities. A later analysis associated around 16,000 TCR beta sequences with specific HLA alleles at a false discovery rate of 0.05. The authors suggested that the approach could potentially be extended to other disease states and immunological phenotypes. For the cohort, immune exposure information was limited to CMV serostatus. A group of highly shared sequence variants was considered likely to be a technical artifact of the sequencing pipeline.

This TCR was sampled from a woman aged 30 to 39 in good health and CMV-seropositive. The chain employs TRBV5-1 and TRBJ1-4, with TRBD1 identical over 10 junction bases. Sequenced material: PBMCs. The nucleotide sequence is given as TGCGCCAGCAGCTGGGACAGGGGAGATGAAAAACTGTTTTTT. Its protein product is CASSWDRGDEKLFF.